This T cell receptor (beta chain) originates from a study of blood T cell repertoires in COVID-19. Background on the study: Spain, Italy and the United States supplied samples that represented acute and convalescent COVID-19. The analysed material was cDNA or gDNA that came from T cells, B-cell-depleted T cells, or PBMCs.

The V and J ends lost 10 bases and 9 bases, in that order; junction bases with no gene match: 10. The CDR3 has 13 residues. Libraries were prepared by immunoSEQ multiplex PCR; TCRdb keeps only in-frame clonotypes and omits some of them. Found here are around 230,000 clones, approximately 84% of them singletons; the top ten hold 11%. This sequence joins TRBV12-3 or TRBV12-4 and TRBJ2-1, with TRBD2 matching 9 bases. This clonotype was sampled from a man in his fifties or sixties with COVID-19, enrolled during active disease. The source material was peripheral blood. CDR3 protein: CATQTSGRGEQFF. The CDR3 nucleotides read TGTGCCACCCAGACTAGCGGTCGGGGTGAGCAGTTCTTC.